This T cell receptor beta chain appears in the sequencing data of a study of shared clonotypes between healthy human individuals. The method was immunoSEQ multiplex PCR; TCRdb's version includes in-frame clones alone and lacks a portion of them. This table holds some 1,900,000 clones, approximately 94% found once. This CDR3 spans 14 amino acids. The germline CDR1 and CDR2 sequences are MNHNY and SVGAGI (reference sequence). V lost 7 bases and J 0 bases, leaving 10 bases between the germline ends. Naive CD8 cells lacked CD45RO and underwent positive selection for CCR7, leaving out terminally differentiated effector memory CD45RA+ cells.

Sequencing used naive CD8+ T cells sorted from blood. The chain couples TRBV6-6 to TRBJ1-3; D unresolved. This TCR was sampled from a man younger than 35 in good health. Here the CDR3 reads CASTPWVSGNTIYF. CDR3 bases: TGTGCCAGCACCCCGTGGGTCTCTGGAAACACCATATATTTT.